The 5 T cell receptor beta chains in this list originate from one sample, sequenced in a study of graft-versus-host responses after intestinal transplantation. Sequencing was performed with immunoSEQ multiplex PCR; in TCRdb, only in-frame clones are kept and a portion is missing. The table shows about 120,000 clones, with 85% to 95% occurring only once. Their specific antigens are unknown. The sequencing here drew on unstimulated CD8+ T cells sorted from spleen or lymph node cells, taken before intestinal transplant. Receptors were obtained from a human donor who received an intestinal transplant.

The genes are TRBV7-8 and TRBJ1-5; tentative D call: TRBD1 (5 bases). V lost 5 bases, J lost 7 bases, and 18 bases lay in between. Germline V gene sequence: CDR1 SGHVS, CDR2 FQNEAQ. The CDR3 length is 15 residues. The CDR3 region is CASSHRGQGEQPQHF. As DNA, the CDR3 is TGTGCCAGCAGCCATAGAGGGCAGGGCGAGCAGCCCCAGCATTTT. Full variable domain (outside the CDR3, taken from reference TRBV7-8 and TRBJ1-5): GAGVSQSPRYKVAKRGQDVALRCDPISGHVSLFWYQQALGQGPEFLTYFQNEAQLDKSGLPSDRFFAERPEGSVSTLKIQRTQQEDSAVYLCASSHRGQGEQPQHFGDGTRLSIL.

This rearrangement joins TRBV7-3 to TRBJ2-2; 10 bases fit TRBD2. V shed 1 base, J shed 7 bases, and the junction held 9 bases outside the gene matches. The CDR3 contains 17 residues. The germline gives CDR1 SGHTA, CDR2 FQGTGA. The DNA of the CDR3 is TGTGCCAGCAGCTTAAGGTGGCTAGCGGGAGTAGACGGGGAGCTGTTTTTT. Translation: CASSLRWLAGVDGELFF.

The V and J genes are TRBV19 and TRBJ2-1; D is unresolved. Looked up from germline, CDR1 is LNHDA and CDR2 is SQIVND (reference sequence). Trimming pared 8 bases from V and 0 bases from J, leaving 8 bases between. The CDR3 consists of 13 residues. CDR3 in DNA: TGTGCCAGTGGCCCCGGCTCCTACAATGAGCAGTTCTTC. Translated: CASGPGSYNEQFF.

The chain uses TRBV20-1 and TRBJ1-2, with unresolved D. Germline values: CDR1 DFQATT, CDR2 SNEGSKA (reference sequence). Trimming left V 6 bases short and J 7 bases short, with 9 bases between. CDR3 length equals 10 residues. CDR3 in DNA: TGCAGTGCCTCCGATCGTGGCTACACCTTC. Translated, it gives CSASDRGYTF.

The chain joins TRBV9 to TRBJ2-2; D gene uncertain. CDR1 is SGDLS, CDR2 YYNGEE, per germline. The CDR3 is 14 residues long. V was clipped by 4 bases and J by 0 bases, with 7 bases between them. Here the CDR3 reads CASSPRPNTGELFF. CDR3 DNA sequence: TGTGCCAGCAGCCCCCGTCCGAACACCGGGGAGCTGTTTTTT.